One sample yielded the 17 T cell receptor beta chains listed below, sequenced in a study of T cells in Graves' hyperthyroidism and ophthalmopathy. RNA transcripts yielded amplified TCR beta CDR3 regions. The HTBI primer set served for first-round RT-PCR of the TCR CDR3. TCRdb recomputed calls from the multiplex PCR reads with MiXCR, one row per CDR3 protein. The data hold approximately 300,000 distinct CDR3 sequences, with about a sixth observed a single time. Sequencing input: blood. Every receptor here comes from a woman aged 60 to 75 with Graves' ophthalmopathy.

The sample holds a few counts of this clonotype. CDR3 residues: CASTKWGAGSYEQYF. CDR3 nucleotide sequence: TGTGCCAGCACCAAGTGGGGGGCTGGGTCCTACGAGCAGTACTTC. This rearrangement joins TRBV6-2 or TRBV6-3 to TRBJ2-7; D tentatively fits TRBD1 or TRBD2 (6 bases each). Deletions cut 7 bases from V and 1 base from J, with 17 bases between. The CDR3 loop spans 15 amino acids. Germline V CDR1 and CDR2: MNHEY, SVGEGT.

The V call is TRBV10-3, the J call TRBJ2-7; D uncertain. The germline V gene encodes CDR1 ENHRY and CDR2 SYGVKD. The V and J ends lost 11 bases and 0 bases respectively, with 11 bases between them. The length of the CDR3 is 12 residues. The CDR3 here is CASSGNSYEQYF. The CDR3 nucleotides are TGTGCCTCCTCAGGAAACTCCTACGAGCAGTACTTC.

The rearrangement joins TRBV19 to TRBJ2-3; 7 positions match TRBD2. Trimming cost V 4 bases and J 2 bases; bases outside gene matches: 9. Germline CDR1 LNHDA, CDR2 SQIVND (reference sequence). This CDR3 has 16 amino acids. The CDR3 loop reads CASSSGAGANTDTQYF. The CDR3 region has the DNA TGTGCCAGTAGTAGCGGGGCGGGAGCCAACACAGATACGCAGTATTTT.

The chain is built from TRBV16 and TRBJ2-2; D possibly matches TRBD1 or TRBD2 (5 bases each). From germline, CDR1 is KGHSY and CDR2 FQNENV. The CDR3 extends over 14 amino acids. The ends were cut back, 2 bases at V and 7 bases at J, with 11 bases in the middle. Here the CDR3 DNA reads TGTGCCAGCAGCCAAAGCAGGGAGTACGGGGAGCTGTTTTTT. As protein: CASSQSREYGELFF.

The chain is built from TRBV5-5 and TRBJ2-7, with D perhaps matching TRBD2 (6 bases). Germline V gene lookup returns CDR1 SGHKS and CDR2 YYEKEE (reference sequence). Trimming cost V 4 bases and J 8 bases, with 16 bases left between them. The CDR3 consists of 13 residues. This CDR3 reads CASSTERVYKQYF. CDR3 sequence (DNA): TGTGCCAGCAGCACGGAGCGGGTATACAAGCAGTACTTC.

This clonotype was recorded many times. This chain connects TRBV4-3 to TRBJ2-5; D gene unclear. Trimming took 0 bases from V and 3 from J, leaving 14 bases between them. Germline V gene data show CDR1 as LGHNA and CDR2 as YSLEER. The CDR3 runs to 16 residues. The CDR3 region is CASSQDPGRLEETQYF. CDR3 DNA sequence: TGCGCCAGCAGCCAAGATCCTGGTAGATTGGAAGAGACCCAGTACTTC.

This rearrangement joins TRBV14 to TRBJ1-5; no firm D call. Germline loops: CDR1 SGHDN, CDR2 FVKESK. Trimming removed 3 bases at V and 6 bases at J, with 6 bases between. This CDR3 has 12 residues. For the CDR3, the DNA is TGTGCCAGCAGCCATTTAACTCAGCCCCAGCATTTT. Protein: CASSHLTQPQHF.

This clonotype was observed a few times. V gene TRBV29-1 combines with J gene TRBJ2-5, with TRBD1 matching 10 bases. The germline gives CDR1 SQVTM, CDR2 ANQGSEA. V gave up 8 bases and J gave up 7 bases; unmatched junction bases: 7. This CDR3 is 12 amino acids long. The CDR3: CSTRTGGGTQYF. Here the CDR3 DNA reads TGCAGCACACGGACAGGGGGTGGGACCCAGTACTTC. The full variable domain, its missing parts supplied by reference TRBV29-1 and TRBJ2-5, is SAVISQKPSRDICQRGTSLTIQCQVDSQVTMMFWYRQQPGQSLTLIATANQGSEATYESGFVIDKFPISRPNLTFSTLTVSNMSPEDSSIYLCSTRTGGGTQYFGPGTRLLVL.

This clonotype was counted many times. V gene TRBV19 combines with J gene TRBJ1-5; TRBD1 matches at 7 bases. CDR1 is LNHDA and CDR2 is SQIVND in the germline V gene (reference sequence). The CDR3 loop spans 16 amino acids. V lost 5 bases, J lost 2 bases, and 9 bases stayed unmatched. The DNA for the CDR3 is TGTGCCAGTAGTGGTCAGGGGGGTTATCGCAATCAGCCCCAGCATTTT. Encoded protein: CASSGQGGYRNQPQHF.

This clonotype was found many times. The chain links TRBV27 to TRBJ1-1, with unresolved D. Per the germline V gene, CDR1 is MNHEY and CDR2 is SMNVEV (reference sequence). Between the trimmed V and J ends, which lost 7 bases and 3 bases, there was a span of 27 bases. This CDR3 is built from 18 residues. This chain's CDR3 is CASIEGLGLLLPDTEAFF. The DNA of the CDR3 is TGTGCCAGCATAGAGGGTCTCGGCCTTCTATTACCAGACACTGAAGCTTTCTTT.

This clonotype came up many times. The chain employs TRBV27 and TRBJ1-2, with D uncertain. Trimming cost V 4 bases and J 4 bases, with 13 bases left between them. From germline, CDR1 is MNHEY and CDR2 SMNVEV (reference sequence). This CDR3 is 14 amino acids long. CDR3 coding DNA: TGTGCCAGCAGTTCTATCAGAGCCTCCTATGGCTACACCTTC. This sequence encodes CASSSIRASYGYTF.

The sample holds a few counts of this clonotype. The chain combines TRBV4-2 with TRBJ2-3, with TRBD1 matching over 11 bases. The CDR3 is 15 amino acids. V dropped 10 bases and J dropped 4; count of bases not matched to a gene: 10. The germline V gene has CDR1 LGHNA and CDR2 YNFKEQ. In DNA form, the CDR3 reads TGTGCCACCTCTGCGGGACAGGGGGTTGCAGATACGCAGTATTTT. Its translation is CATSAGQGVADTQYF.

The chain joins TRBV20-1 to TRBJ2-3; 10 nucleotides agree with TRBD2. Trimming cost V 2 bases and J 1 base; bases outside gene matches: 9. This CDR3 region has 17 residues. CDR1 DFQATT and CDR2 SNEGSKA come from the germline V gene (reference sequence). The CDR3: CSARTSGRALGTDTQYF. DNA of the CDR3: TGCAGTGCTAGAACCAGCGGGAGGGCCCTCGGCACAGATACGCAGTATTTT.

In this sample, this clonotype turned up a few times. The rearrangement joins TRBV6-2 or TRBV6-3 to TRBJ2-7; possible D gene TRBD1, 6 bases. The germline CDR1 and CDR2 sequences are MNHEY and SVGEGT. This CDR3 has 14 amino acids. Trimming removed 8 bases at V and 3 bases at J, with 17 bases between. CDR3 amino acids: CASSLWGPYYEQYF. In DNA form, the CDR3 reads TGTGCCAGCTCCCTATGGGGGCCCTACTACGAGCAGTACTTC.

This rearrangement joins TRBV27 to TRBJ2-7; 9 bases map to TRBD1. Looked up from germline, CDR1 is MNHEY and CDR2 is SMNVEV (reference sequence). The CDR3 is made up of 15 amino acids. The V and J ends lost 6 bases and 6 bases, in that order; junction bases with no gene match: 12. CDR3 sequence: CASRPTGTGTSEQYF. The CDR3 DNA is TGTGCCAGCAGACCAACCGGGACAGGGACGAGCGAGCAGTACTTC.

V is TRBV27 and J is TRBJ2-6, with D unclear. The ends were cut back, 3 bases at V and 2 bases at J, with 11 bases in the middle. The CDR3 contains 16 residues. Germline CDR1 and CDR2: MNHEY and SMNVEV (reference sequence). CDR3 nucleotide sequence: TGTGCCAGCAGTTTGGGCGGAAGCGCTGGGGCCAACGTCCTGACTTTC. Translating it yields CASSLGGSAGANVLTF.

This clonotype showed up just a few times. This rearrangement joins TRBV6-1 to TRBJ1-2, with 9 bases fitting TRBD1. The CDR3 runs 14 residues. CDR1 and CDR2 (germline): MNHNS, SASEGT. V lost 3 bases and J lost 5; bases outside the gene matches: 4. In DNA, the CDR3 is TGTGCCAGCAGTGACCACGGACAGGGGTATGGCTACACCTTC. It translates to CASSDHGQGYGYTF.